What follows are 5 T cell receptor beta chains derived from one specimen sequenced in a study of blood T cells in healthy people across ages. PCR was performed a second time for about 7 to 11 cycles using a sample-barcoded 5' primer and a J-beta primer mix. TCRdb passed the 5' RACE reads through MiXCR, listing each CDR3 protein once. Of almost 550,000 distinct CDR3 sequences listed, nearly 25% are singletons. These data were also filed under a second study, of T cells of mothers and their children.

Sequenced sample: blood. These receptors originate from a boy aged 5-17 years in good health.

This clonotype was detected many times. The V and J genes are TRBV7-2 and TRBJ2-3; TRBD1 aligns across 9 bases. The CDR3 spans 16 residues. V shed 1 base, J shed 5 bases, and the junction held 7 bases outside the gene matches. CDR1 and CDR2 (germline): SGHTA, FQGNSA. The DNA for the CDR3 is TGTGCCAGCAGCTTAGAGGTATCGACAGGGGGAGATACGCAGTATTTT. It translates to CASSLEVSTGGDTQYF. Full variable domain (remainder filled in from reference TRBV7-2 and TRBJ2-3): GAGVSQSPSNKVTEKGKDVELRCDPISGHTALYWYRQSLGQGLEFLIYFQGNSAPDKSGLPSDRFSAERTGGSVSTLTIQRTQQEDSAVYLCASSLEVSTGGDTQYFGPGTRLTVL.

This chain links TRBV28 with TRBJ2-1; maybe TRBD2 (5 bases). Germline V lookup: CDR1 MDHEN, CDR2 SYDVKM. V was cut by 3 bases and J by 15 bases, with 18 bases left in between. There are 13 residues in the CDR3. The CDR3 DNA is TGTGCCAGCAGTTTTTCCAGTTCCTTAAGCGGGTTCTTC. The encoded protein is CASSFSSSLSGFF.

In DNA form, the CDR3 reads TGCGCCAGCAGCCAAGTGGGTACCCGCGGGACAGGTTCAACTAATGAAAAACTGTTTTTT. Translating it yields CASSQVGTRGTGSTNEKLFF. The chain carries TRBV4-1 and TRBJ1-4, with 8 bases matching TRBD1. Germline values: CDR1 MGHRA, CDR2 YSYEKL. Losses at the gene ends were 1 base for V and 0 bases for J; bases not matched to a gene: 13. The CDR3 is 20 residues long.

This clonotype turned up a few times. The gene calls are TRBV20-1 and TRBJ2-7; 7 bases are shared with TRBD2. The trim removed 6 bases at V and 7 bases at J, leaving 15 bases unmatched. This CDR3 is built from 14 residues. Germline CDR1 reads DFQATT; CDR2 reads SNEGSKA (reference sequence). The CDR3 protein is CSALRRTSYGEQYF. Here the CDR3 DNA reads TGCAGTGCCCTCAGGAGGACTAGTTACGGGGAGCAGTACTTC.

V and J are TRBV28 and TRBJ1-2, with 8 bases aligning to TRBD1. The V gene's germline CDR1 is MDHEN and CDR2 SYDVKM. The V gene end was trimmed by 3 bases and the J gene end by 0 bases; junction bases not matched to a gene: 3. This CDR3 has 15 amino acids. The CDR3 DNA reads TGTGCCAGCAGTTTTGGGGACAGGCCTAACTATGGCTACACCTTC. Protein sequence: CASSFGDRPNYGYTF.